These 5 T cell receptor beta chains share one sample of origin, sequenced in a study of blood T cells in healthy people across ages. A second about 7 to 12 cycle PCR used barcoded and J-beta primers. MiXCR, run by TCRdb on the 5' RACE reads, gives a single entry per CDR3 protein. Among 1.5 million to 1.9 million distinct CDR3 sequences listed, 35% to 45% were seen once. The sequenced material came from blood. Receptors were obtained from a woman aged 18-29 years in good health.

The chain recombines TRBV7-2 with TRBJ1-1; perhaps TRBD1 as D (5 bases). This CDR3 has 15 residues. CDR1 and CDR2 from the germline V gene are SGHTA and FQGNSA. Trimming removed 5 bases from V and 1 base from J, with 14 bases in between. CDR3 sequence reads: CASSLTGRENTEAFF. The CDR3 nucleotides are TGTGCCAGCAGCCTTACGGGGCGGGAGAACACTGAAGCTTTCTTT.

This clonotype was seen more than once but under ten times. The chain carries TRBV4-3 and TRBJ1-6; D is ambiguous. The V end lost 4 bases, the J end lost 2 bases, and 12 bases lay between the germline ends. Per germline, CDR1 LGHNA and CDR2 YSLEER. The CDR3 runs to 16 residues. The DNA for the CDR3 is TGCGCCAGCAGCCGGTCCGACACGACCTATAATTCACCCCTCCACTTT. Translated: CASSRSDTTYNSPLHF.

This clonotype was seen a few times. The chain couples TRBV29-1 to TRBJ2-1, with 8 bases matching TRBD1. This CDR3 is 11 amino acids long. Germline CDR1 and CDR2: SQVTM and ANQGSEA. Trimming took 7 bases from V and 10 from J; bases not matched to a gene: 6. The CDR3 is CSGRRDREQFF. The CDR3 DNA reads TGCAGCGGCCGCCGGGACAGGGAGCAGTTCTTC.

This clonotype was seen a few times. CDR3 DNA sequence: TGTGCCAGCAGCCGAACGGGGGGAATCGCCAAAAACATTCAGTACTTC. It encodes CASSRTGGIAKNIQYF. This chain links TRBV7-9 with TRBJ2-4; TRBD2 matches at 7 bases. This CDR3 has 16 amino acids. The V gene end was trimmed by 5 bases and the J gene end by 1 base; junction bases not matched to a gene: 8. Germline V gives CDR1 SEHNR, CDR2 FQNEAQ (reference sequence).

This clonotype has just one count. The chain uses TRBV20-1 and TRBJ2-7; the match to TRBD1 covers 8 bases. J gave up 12 bases and V 3 bases, and 19 bases lay outside the gene matches. CDR3 length: 15 amino acids. CDR1 DFQATT and CDR2 SNEGSKA come from the germline V gene (reference sequence). CDR3 in DNA: TGCAGTGCTAGGCCCGGACAGGGCAGGAGTGATGGTTCGTACTTC. This sequence encodes CSARPGQGRSDGSYF.